A single sample gave rise to the 26 T cell receptor beta chains below, sequenced in a study of T cells after yellow fever vaccination. MiXCR was run by TCRdb on the 5' RACE reads, yielding one entry per CDR3 protein. Here the sample spans about 350,000 distinct CDR3 sequences, 7% to 10% being singletons. This sample comprised PBMCs, obtained 45 days after the first yellow fever vaccination. The receptors were sampled from a man aged 18-30 years who received the YFV17D yellow fever vaccine.

The rearrangement uses TRBV5-1 and TRBJ2-3; D perhaps matches TRBD2 (5 bases). Per the germline V gene, CDR1 is SGHRS and CDR2 is YFSETQ. CDR3 length: 14 amino acids. Trimming left V 1 base short and J 3 bases short, with 9 bases between. The CDR3 DNA reads TGCGCCAGCAGCTTGAATCGGGAAACAGATACGCAGTATTTT. Its protein product is CASSLNRETDTQYF.

This chain joins TRBV18 and TRBJ2-1; D is ambiguous. The CDR3 is made up of 14 amino acids. In germline, CDR1 is KGHSH, CDR2 LQKENI. Trimming stripped 3 bases from V and 8 bases from J, with 14 bases between. Written as DNA, the CDR3 is TGTGCCAGCTCACCTCTATTCCCAGGCGATGAGCAGTTCTTC. Protein sequence: CASSPLFPGDEQFF.

This clonotype showed up just a few times. The V and J genes are TRBV5-1 and TRBJ2-5; D not resolved. The V end lost 2 bases, the J end lost 1 base, and 9 bases lay between the germline ends. The CDR3 covers 14 residues. Germline lookup yields CDR1 SGHRS and CDR2 YFSETQ. This CDR3 is CASSFSFTQETQYF. The CDR3 region has the DNA TGCGCCAGCAGCTTTTCTTTTACCCAAGAGACCCAGTACTTC. The full variable domain, in which reference TRBV5-1 and TRBJ2-5 provide the parts outside the CDR3, is KAGVTQTPRYLIKTRGQQVTLSCSPISGHRSVSWYQQTPGQGLQFLFEYFSETQRNKGNFPGRFSGRQFSNSRSEMNVSTLELGDSALYLCASSFSFTQETQYFGPGTRLLVL.

This clonotype was counted only a few times. V and J are TRBV12-3 or TRBV12-4 and TRBJ1-1, with D hard to call. V lost 3 bases, J lost 7 bases, and 6 bases lay in between. The CDR3 has 11 amino acids. The CDR3 region has the DNA TGTGCCAGCAGTTTTTCGCTTGAAGCTTTCTTT. As protein: CASSFSLEAFF.

This clonotype occurred many times. This chain connects TRBV7-9 to TRBJ1-1; no clear D gene. Germline V CDR1 and CDR2: SEHNR, FQNEAQ (reference sequence). The V and J ends lost 3 bases and 3 bases respectively, with 11 bases between them. CDR3 length: 14 residues. The CDR3: CASSLPLRDTEAFF. In nucleotides, the CDR3 is TGTGCCAGCAGCTTGCCCTTGAGGGACACTGAAGCTTTCTTT. The full variable domain, in which reference TRBV7-9 and TRBJ1-1 provide the parts outside the CDR3, is DTGVSQNPRHKITKRGQNVTFRCDPISEHNRLYWYRQTLGQGPEFLTYFQNEAQLEKSRLLSDRFSAERPKGSFSTLEIQRTEQGDSAMYLCASSLPLRDTEAFFGQGTRLTVV.

This clonotype was seen more than once but under ten times. CDR3 in amino acids: CASSQDTGAKNIQYF. As DNA, the CDR3 is TGCGCCAGCAGCCAAGACACGGGTGCCAAAAACATTCAGTACTTC. The chain combines TRBV4-3 with TRBJ2-4; no definite D call. V dropped 0 bases and J dropped 1 base, with 7 bases sitting between them. CDR1 and CDR2 from the germline V gene are LGHNA and YSLEER. The CDR3 totals 15 residues.

The rearrangement joins TRBV5-1 to TRBJ1-1, with 7 positions matching TRBD1. The germline V gene encodes CDR1 SGHRS and CDR2 YFSETQ. V trimming: 4 bases; J trimming: 6 bases; junction bases outside the gene matches: 12. The CDR3 length is 15 residues. CDR3 amino acids: CASSEKGGAGAEAFF. CDR3 sequence (DNA): TGCGCCAGCAGCGAGAAAGGGGGCGCCGGCGCTGAAGCTTTCTTT. Complete variable domain (other parts from reference TRBV5-1 and TRBJ1-1): KAGVTQTPRYLIKTRGQQVTLSCSPISGHRSVSWYQQTPGQGLQFLFEYFSETQRNKGNFPGRFSGRQFSNSRSEMNVSTLELGDSALYLCASSEKGGAGAEAFFGQGTRLTVV.

The rearrangement links TRBV4-3 to TRBJ1-3; D perhaps matches TRBD1 (5 bases). This CDR3 comprises 17 residues. The V and J ends lost 0 bases and 2 bases respectively, with 14 bases between them. Germline-derived CDR1 and CDR2 are LGHNA and YSLEER. DNA of the CDR3: TGCGCCAGCAGCCAAGATGGCCCCGGGGCAGCTGGAAACACCATATATTTT. Protein product: CASSQDGPGAAGNTIYF.

A few counts support this clonotype. The genes are TRBV5-1 and TRBJ2-7, with D hard to call. V was trimmed by 0 bases and J by 1 base, leaving 8 bases between them. The germline V gene has CDR1 SGHRS and CDR2 YFSETQ. The CDR3 contains 14 residues. CDR3 sequence (DNA): TGCGCCAGCAGCTTGGTGGCAGGATCCTACGAGCAGTACTTC. It is translated as CASSLVAGSYEQYF.

This clonotype was seen more than once but under ten times. Here the CDR3 DNA reads TGTGCCAGCAGTGAAGTGGGATCTAGCGGGGACTACGAGCAGTACTTC. Translating it yields CASSEVGSSGDYEQYF. The V gene is TRBV25-1, the J gene TRBJ2-7; 9 positions agree with TRBD2. From germline, CDR1 is MGHDK and CDR2 SYGVNS. V trimming: 2 bases; J trimming: 3 bases; junction bases outside the gene matches: 8. This CDR3 comprises 16 residues.

The gene calls are TRBV12-3 or TRBV12-4 and TRBJ1-1, with D possibly being TRBD1 (5 bases). This CDR3 contains 16 residues. V was trimmed by 1 base and J by 2 bases, leaving 14 bases between them. CDR3 loop: CASSLGSGGGNTEAFF. The CDR3 DNA reads TGTGCCAGCAGTTTAGGTTCGGGGGGTGGAAACACTGAAGCTTTCTTT.

The table lists this clonotype with a few counts. This chain links TRBV12-3 or TRBV12-4 with TRBJ2-5; D gene unclear. V lost 6 bases, J lost 1 base, and 9 bases lay in between. The CDR3 has 13 amino acids. CDR3 amino acids: CASSPYSQETQYF. CDR3 coding DNA: TGTGCCAGCAGCCCCTATTCCCAAGAGACCCAGTACTTC.

J is TRBJ2-1 and V is TRBV6-2 or TRBV6-3; the D gene is possibly TRBD2 (5 bases). The germline CDR1 and CDR2 sequences are MNHEY and SVGEGT. Between the trimmed V and J ends, which lost 5 bases and 0 bases, there was a span of 5 bases. The CDR3 is 13 amino acids. CDR3 region: CASSDYSYNEQFF. In DNA form, the CDR3 reads TGTGCCAGCAGTGACTACTCCTACAATGAGCAGTTCTTC.

This clonotype has a count of ten or more. The rearrangement joins TRBV12-3 or TRBV12-4 to TRBJ1-3, with D unresolved. This CDR3 is built from 14 residues. With 2 bases removed from V and 0 bases from J, the gap between germline ends came to 5 bases. The CDR3 DNA reads as TGTGCCAGCAGTTTACTTTCCTCTGGAAACACCATATATTTT. Residues: CASSLLSSGNTIYF.

The sample holds one count of this clonotype. At one boundary the junction diverges from the germline segment, which might be a read error. The gene calls are TRBV3-1 and TRBJ2-3; D uncertain. The CDR3 is 13 residues long. The germline gives CDR1 LGHDT, CDR2 YNNKEL (reference sequence). The CDR3 sequence is CASSQGQGNTLYF. CDR3 coding DNA: TGTGCCAGCAGCCAAGGACAAGGAAATACGCTGTATTTT.

This clonotype appeared a few times. The chain joins TRBV20-1 to TRBJ2-3; D unresolved. The germline V and J ends were trimmed by 0 bases and 6 bases, with 16 bases remaining between them. The CDR3 is made up of 15 amino acids. Germline V gene data show CDR1 as DFQATT and CDR2 as SNEGSKA (reference sequence). CDR3 protein: CSARDPSRPPDTQYF. In DNA form, the CDR3 reads TGCAGTGCTAGAGACCCCAGTAGACCCCCCGATACGCAGTATTTT.

A few counts support this clonotype. V is TRBV12-3 or TRBV12-4 and J is TRBJ2-3, with D possibly matching TRBD2 (7 bases). Trimming took off 5 bases at V and 0 bases at J, with 12 bases between the two ends. This CDR3 contains 15 residues. CDR3: CASSTGGLSTDTQYF. In DNA form, the CDR3 reads TGTGCCAGCAGTACGGGGGGCCTTAGCACAGATACGCAGTATTTT.

The chain employs TRBV6-2 or TRBV6-3 and TRBJ2-7, with a possible D match to TRBD1 (5 bases). Germline V gives CDR1 MNHEY, CDR2 SVGEGT. CDR3 length: 13 amino acids. The CDR3: CDSSYTGRYEQYV. The CDR3 bases are TGTGACAGCAGTTACACAGGCCGCTACGAGCAGTACGTC.

The V call is TRBV7-9, the J call TRBJ1-3; 7 bases line up with TRBD1. CDR3 size: 15 residues. V shed 2 bases, J shed 2 bases, and the junction held 3 bases outside the gene matches. CDR1 SEHNR and CDR2 FQNEAQ come from the germline V gene (reference sequence). The CDR3: CASSLSGTAGNTIYF. The DNA for the CDR3 is TGTGCCAGCAGCTTAAGTGGGACAGCTGGAAACACCATATATTTT.

The chain combines TRBV10-3 with TRBJ2-2; tentative D call: TRBD2 (5 bases). Germline CDR1 and CDR2: ENHRY and SYGVKD. V lost 6 bases and J lost 7, with 12 bases in between. CDR3 length: 13 residues. The CDR3 here is CAIRREGVGELFF. The CDR3 bases are TGTGCCATCAGAAGAGAGGGCGTCGGGGAGCTGTTTTTT.

This sequence joins TRBV27 and TRBJ1-6, with D uncertain. The CDR3 loop spans 13 amino acids. V lost 6 bases and J 12 bases, leaving 15 bases between the germline ends. Per germline, CDR1 MNHEY and CDR2 SMNVEV (reference sequence). The CDR3 DNA sequence: TGTGCCAGCAGGACGTTAAGGGCCGAACCCCTCCACTTT. This sequence encodes CASRTLRAEPLHF.

This rearrangement joins TRBV24-1 to TRBJ2-5; the match to TRBD1 covers 8 bases. The CDR3 covers 16 residues. Trimming removed 0 bases from V and 3 bases from J; junction bases left unmatched: 5. Germline values: CDR1 KGHDR, CDR2 SFDVKD. CDR3 in amino acids: CATSDLGTTGEETQYF. CDR3 nucleotide sequence: TGTGCCACCAGTGATTTGGGAACGACAGGGGAAGAGACCCAGTACTTC.

V and J are TRBV25-1 and TRBJ2-7, with D tentatively TRBD1 (6 bases). Trimming removed 4 bases at V and 6 bases at J, with 13 bases between. The CDR3 has 13 amino acids. Looked up from germline, CDR1 is MGHDK and CDR2 is SYGVNS. CDR3 coding DNA: TGTGCCAGCAGTGGAGATTACAGGGCCGAGCAGTACTTC. It yields the protein CASSGDYRAEQYF.

The rearrangement joins TRBV20-1 to TRBJ2-1, with D perhaps matching TRBD1 (6 bases). With 3 bases removed from V and 2 bases from J, the gap between germline ends came to 11 bases. The CDR3 runs 14 residues. Germline CDR1 and CDR2: DFQATT and SNEGSKA (reference sequence). CDR3 residues: CSASQGFPYNEQFF. CDR3 in DNA: TGCAGTGCTAGCCAGGGGTTTCCCTACAATGAGCAGTTCTTC.

The CDR3 reads CASSLALAAYNEQFF. The DNA for the CDR3 is TGCGCCAGCAGCTTGGCCCTAGCGGCCTACAATGAGCAGTTCTTC. The chain uses TRBV5-1 and TRBJ2-1; 7 positions match TRBD2. The CDR3 runs to 15 residues. V trimming: 0 bases; J trimming: 2 bases; junction bases outside the gene matches: 2. Germline V gives CDR1 SGHRS, CDR2 YFSETQ.

At least ten counts were recorded for this clonotype. The chain combines TRBV6-6 with TRBJ1-1; D uncertain. CDR3 size: 11 residues. V lost 8 bases, J lost 7 bases, and 11 bases lay in between. Germline-derived CDR1 and CDR2 are MNHNY and SVGAGI (reference sequence). CDR3 in DNA: TGTGCCAGCTGGAAGGGTGGTGAAGCTTTCTTT. Amino acid sequence: CASWKGGEAFF.